Each of the 7 T cell receptor beta chains below was sequenced from the same sample in a study of regulatory T cells in long-lasting Graves disease. In building TCR beta libraries, iRepertoire HTBI primers were used together with Arm-PCR of CDR3 regions. TCRdb re-called the multiplex PCR reads through MiXCR, storing one row per CDR3 protein. The sample records fewer than 650,000 distinct CDR3 sequences, about 15% being singletons. Time point denoted: newly diagnosed GD, antithyroid drugs for less than 3 months. PBMC RNA was the source of the TCR library. The same sample was also studied in work on T cells in Graves' hyperthyroidism and ophthalmopathy.

Sequencing used peripheral blood mononuclear cells (PBMCs), obtained at new diagnosis, from a patient treated with antithyroid drugs. All receptors come from a man aged 18 to 29 with Graves disease.

At least ten counts were recorded for this clonotype. The V gene is TRBV5-1, the J gene TRBJ2-7; possible D gene TRBD1, 5 bases. Germline assignment: CDR1 SGHRS and CDR2 YFSETQ. Trimming left V 3 bases short and J 0 bases short, with 10 bases between. This CDR3 region has 14 residues. CDR3 protein: CASSSTGVSYEQYF. The CDR3 nucleotides are TGCGCCAGCAGCTCCACAGGTGTCTCCTACGAGCAGTACTTC.

The chain is built from TRBV9 and TRBJ2-3; D gene uncertain. With 0 bases removed from V and 6 bases from J, the gap between germline ends came to 5 bases. The CDR3 runs to 12 residues. Germline-derived CDR1 and CDR2 are SGDLS and YYNGEE. CDR3 in amino acids: CASSVEMDTQYF. The DNA of the CDR3 is TGTGCCAGCAGCGTAGAAATGGATACGCAGTATTTT.

The genes are TRBV4-1 and TRBJ2-2; 10 bases are a match to TRBD2. V dropped 4 bases and J dropped 2; count of bases not matched to a gene: 4. The CDR3 is 16 residues long. Germline CDR1 and CDR2: MGHRA and YSYEKL. The CDR3 DNA reads as TGCGCCAGCAGCCTATGGACTAGCGGTAACACCGGGGAGCTGTTTTTT. This codes for CASSLWTSGNTGELFF.

The sample holds a few counts of this clonotype. The CDR3 is CSAGLLRGADEQYF. The CDR3 coding sequence is TGCAGTGCTGGACTTCTTAGGGGGGCGGACGAGCAGTACTTC. The V gene is TRBV20-1, the J gene TRBJ2-7, with D perhaps being TRBD1 or TRBD2 (6 bases each). The germline V and J ends were trimmed by 5 bases and 5 bases, with 19 bases remaining between them. CDR3 length equals 14 residues. CDR1 is DFQATT, CDR2 SNEGSKA, per germline (reference sequence).

This clonotype was seen only a few times. This chain links TRBV15 with TRBJ2-7; the match to TRBD2 covers 9 bases. Germline V gene sequence: CDR1 LNHNV, CDR2 YYDKDF (reference sequence). Germline trimming cut 3 bases from V and 4 bases from J; bases unmatched to any gene: 7. This CDR3 contains 15 residues. CDR3 nucleotide sequence: TGTGCCACCAGCAGGGGAAGCGGGAGGAGGTACGAGCAGTACTTC. This gives the protein CATSRGSGRRYEQYF. Full variable domain (outside the CDR3, taken from reference TRBV15 and TRBJ2-7): DAMVIQNPRYQVTQFGKPVTLSCSQTLNHNVMYWYQQKSSQAPKLLFHYYDKDFNNEADTPDNFQSRRPNTSFCFLDIRSPGLGDTAMYLCATSRGSGRRYEQYFGPGTRLTVT.

The chain joins TRBV11-3 to TRBJ1-3, with a possible D match to TRBD1 (6 bases). The CDR3 covers 13 residues. The V and J ends lost 5 bases and 7 bases respectively, with 12 bases between them. Per the germline V gene, CDR1 is SGHNT and CDR2 is YENEEA. The CDR3 coding sequence is TGTGCCAGCAGCCCAGACCAGGGGAACACCATATATTTT. It yields the protein CASSPDQGNTIYF.

This clonotype was seen once. CDR3 DNA sequence: TGTGCCATCAGTCGAGCCGGGGAGATCGGTACTGAAGCTTTCTTT. This translates into CAISRAGEIGTEAFF. The chain joins TRBV10-3 to TRBJ1-1; D not resolved. The V gene lost 5 bases and the J gene lost 5 bases, with 18 bases spanning the gap. Looked up from germline, CDR1 is ENHRY and CDR2 is SYGVKD. The CDR3 extends over 15 amino acids.